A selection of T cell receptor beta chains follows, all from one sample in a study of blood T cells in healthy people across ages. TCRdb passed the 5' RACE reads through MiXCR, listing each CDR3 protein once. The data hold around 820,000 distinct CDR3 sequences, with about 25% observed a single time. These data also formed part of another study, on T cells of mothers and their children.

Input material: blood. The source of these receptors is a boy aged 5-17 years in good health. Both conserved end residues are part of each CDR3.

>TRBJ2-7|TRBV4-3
CASSQEWDLAYEQYF
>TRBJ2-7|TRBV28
CASSFTSDEQYF
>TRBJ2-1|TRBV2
CASSGMTSGSINEQFF
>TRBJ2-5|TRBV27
CASSSKFAGLAGGYSSPETQYF
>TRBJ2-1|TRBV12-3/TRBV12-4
CAGSPSGYEQFF
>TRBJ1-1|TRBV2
CASPSDGMNTEAFF
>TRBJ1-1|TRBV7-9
CAARQGTTEAFF
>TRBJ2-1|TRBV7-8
CASSLEVNSYNEQFF
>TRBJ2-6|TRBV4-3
CASSQDKTSGNSGANVLTF
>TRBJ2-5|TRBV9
CASSGTGLRQETQYF
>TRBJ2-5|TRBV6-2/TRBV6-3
CASSYSRDRYIQETQYF
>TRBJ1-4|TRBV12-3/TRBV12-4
CASSLRPGGGLEKLFF
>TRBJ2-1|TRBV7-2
CASSRWGTSGYNEQFF
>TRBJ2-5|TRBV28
CASTTAQETQYF
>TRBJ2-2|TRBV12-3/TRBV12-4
CASSLRRVTGELFF
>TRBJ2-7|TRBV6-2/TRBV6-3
CASSYAVAGAPTYEQYF
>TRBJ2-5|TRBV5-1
CASCTGQSETQYF
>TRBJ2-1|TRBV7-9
CASSSDRGRLFF
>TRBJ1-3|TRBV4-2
CASSQRLRDRGADTIYF